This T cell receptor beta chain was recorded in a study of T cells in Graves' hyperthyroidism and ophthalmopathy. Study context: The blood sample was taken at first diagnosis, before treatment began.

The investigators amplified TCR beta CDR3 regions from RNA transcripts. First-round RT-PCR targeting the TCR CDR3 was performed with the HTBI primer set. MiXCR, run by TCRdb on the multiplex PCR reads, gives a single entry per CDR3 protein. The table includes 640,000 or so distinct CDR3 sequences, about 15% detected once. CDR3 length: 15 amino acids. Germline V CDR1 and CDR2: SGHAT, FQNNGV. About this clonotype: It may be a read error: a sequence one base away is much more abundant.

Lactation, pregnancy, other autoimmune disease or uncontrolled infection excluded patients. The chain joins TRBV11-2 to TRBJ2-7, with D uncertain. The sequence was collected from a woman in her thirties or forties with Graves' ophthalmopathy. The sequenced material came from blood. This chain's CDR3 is CASSHTLGRSYGQYF. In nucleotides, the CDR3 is TGTGCCAGCAGCCACACCCTCGGACGTAGCTACGGGCAGTACTTC.